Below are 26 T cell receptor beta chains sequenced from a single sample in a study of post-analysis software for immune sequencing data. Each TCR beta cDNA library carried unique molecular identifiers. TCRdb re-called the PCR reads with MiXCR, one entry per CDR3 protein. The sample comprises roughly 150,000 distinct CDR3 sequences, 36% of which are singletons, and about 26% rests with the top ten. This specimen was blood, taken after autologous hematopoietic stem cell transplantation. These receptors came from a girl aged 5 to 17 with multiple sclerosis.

CDR3 DNA: TGTGCCATCAGACTAGCGGGAGGGGATGAGCAGTTCTTC. It translates to CAIRLAGGDEQFF. V and J are TRBV10-3 and TRBJ2-1; TRBD2 matches 13 bases. There are 13 residues in the CDR3. The germline V gene encodes CDR1 ENHRY and CDR2 SYGVKD. J lost 8 bases, V lost 6 bases, and 1 base had no gene match.

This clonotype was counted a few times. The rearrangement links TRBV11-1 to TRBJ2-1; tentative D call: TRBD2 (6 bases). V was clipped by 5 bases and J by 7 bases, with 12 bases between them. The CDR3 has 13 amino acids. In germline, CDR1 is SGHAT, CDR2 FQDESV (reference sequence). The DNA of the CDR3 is TGTGCCAGCAGCCGGGCGGGAAGGAATGAGCAGTTCTTC. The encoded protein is CASSRAGRNEQFF.

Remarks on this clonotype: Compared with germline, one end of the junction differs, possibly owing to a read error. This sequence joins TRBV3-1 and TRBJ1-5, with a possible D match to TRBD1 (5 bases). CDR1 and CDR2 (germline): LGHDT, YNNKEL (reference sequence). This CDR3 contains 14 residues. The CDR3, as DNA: TGTGCCGGCAGCCCCCGCGGGGGGAATCAGCCCCAGCATTTT. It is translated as CAGSPRGGNQPQHF. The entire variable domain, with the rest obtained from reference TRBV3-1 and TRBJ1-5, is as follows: DTAVSQTPKYLVTQMGNDKSIKCEQNLGHDTMYWYKQDSKKFLKIMFSYNNKELIINETVPNRFSPKSPDKAHLNLHINSLELGDSAVYFCAGSPRGGNQPQHFGDGTRLSIL.

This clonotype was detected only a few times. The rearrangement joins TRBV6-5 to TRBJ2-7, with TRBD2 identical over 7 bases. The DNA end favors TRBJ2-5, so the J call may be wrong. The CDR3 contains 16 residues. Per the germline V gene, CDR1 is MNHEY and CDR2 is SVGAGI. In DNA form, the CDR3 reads TGTGCCAGCAGTTCTGACATTCCGGGGGGTCAGGAGACCCAGTACTTC. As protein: CASSSDIPGGQETQYF.

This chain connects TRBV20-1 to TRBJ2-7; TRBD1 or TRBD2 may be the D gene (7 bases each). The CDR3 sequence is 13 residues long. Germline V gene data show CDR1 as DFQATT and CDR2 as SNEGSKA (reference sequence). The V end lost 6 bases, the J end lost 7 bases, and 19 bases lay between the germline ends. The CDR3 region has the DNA TGCAGTGCAAGGACAGGCGGGAGTGGGGAGCAGTACTTC. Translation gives CSARTGGSGEQYF.

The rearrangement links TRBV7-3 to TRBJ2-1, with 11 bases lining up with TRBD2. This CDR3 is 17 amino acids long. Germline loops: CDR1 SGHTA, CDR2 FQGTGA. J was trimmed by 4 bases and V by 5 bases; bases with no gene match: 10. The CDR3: CASSAFPVAGGYNEQFF. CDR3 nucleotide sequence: TGTGCCAGCAGCGCATTCCCCGTAGCGGGAGGGTACAATGAGCAGTTCTTC.

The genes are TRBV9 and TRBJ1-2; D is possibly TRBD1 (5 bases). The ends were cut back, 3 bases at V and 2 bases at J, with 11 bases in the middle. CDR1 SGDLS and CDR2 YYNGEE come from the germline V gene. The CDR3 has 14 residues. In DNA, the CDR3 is TGTGCCAGCAGCGCCCGCGGGGGGAACTATGGCTACACCTTC. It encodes CASSARGGNYGYTF.

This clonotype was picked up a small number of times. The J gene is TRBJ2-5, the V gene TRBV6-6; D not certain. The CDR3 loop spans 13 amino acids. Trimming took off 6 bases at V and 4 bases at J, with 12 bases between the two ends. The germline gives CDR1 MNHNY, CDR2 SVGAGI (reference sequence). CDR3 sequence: CASSSWVSETQYF. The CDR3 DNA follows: TGTGCCAGCAGCTCATGGGTGTCAGAGACCCAGTACTTC.

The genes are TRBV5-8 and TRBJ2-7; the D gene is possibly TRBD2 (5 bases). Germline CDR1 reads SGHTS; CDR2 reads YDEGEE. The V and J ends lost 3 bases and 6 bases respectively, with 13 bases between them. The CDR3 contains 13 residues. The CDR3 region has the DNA TGTGCCAGCAGCTGCCCTAGCTGTCTCGAGCAGTACTTC. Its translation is CASSCPSCLEQYF.

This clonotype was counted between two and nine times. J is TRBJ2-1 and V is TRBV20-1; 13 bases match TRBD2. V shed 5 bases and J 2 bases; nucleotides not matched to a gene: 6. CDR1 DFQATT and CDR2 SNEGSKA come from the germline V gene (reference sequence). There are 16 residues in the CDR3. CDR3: CSAWTSGSSPYNEQFF. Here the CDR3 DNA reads TGCAGTGCTTGGACTAGCGGGAGTTCCCCCTACAATGAGCAGTTCTTC.

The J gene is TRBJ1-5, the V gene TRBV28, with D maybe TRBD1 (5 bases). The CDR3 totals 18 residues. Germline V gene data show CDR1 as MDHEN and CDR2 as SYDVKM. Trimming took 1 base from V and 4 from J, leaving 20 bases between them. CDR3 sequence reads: CASSLSPGLGTLNQPQHF. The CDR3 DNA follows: TGTGCCAGCAGTTTATCCCCTGGGTTAGGGACCCTAAATCAGCCCCAGCATTTT. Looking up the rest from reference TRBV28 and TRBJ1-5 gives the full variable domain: DVKVTQSSRYLVKRTGEKVFLECVQDMDHENMFWYRQDPGLGLRLIYFSYDVKMKEKGDIPEGYSVSREKKERFSLILESASTNQTSMYLCASSLSPGLGTLNQPQHFGDGTRLSIL.

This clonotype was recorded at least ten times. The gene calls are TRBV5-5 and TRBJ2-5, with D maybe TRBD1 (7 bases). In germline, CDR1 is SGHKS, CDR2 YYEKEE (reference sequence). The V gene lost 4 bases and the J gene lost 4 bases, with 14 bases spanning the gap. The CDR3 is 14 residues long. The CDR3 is CASSIRQGGETQYF. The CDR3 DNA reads TGTGCCAGCAGCATAAGACAGGGAGGAGAGACCCAGTACTTC.

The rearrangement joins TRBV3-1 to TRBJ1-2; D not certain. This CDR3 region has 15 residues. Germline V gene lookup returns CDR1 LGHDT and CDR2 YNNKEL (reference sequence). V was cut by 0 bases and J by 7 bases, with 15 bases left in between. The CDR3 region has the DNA TGTGCCAGCAGCCAAGATTATAGTGGACGAACTGGCTACACCTTC. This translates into CASSQDYSGRTGYTF. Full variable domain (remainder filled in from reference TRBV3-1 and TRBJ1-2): DTAVSQTPKYLVTQMGNDKSIKCEQNLGHDTMYWYKQDSKKFLKIMFSYNNKELIINETVPNRFSPKSPDKAHLNLHINSLELGDSAVYFCASSQDYSGRTGYTFGSGTRLTVV.

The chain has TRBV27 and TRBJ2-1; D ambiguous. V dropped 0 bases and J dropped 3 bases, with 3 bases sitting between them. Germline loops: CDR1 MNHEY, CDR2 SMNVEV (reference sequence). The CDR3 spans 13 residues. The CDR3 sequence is CASSLSNYNEQFF. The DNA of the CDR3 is TGTGCCAGCAGTTTATCTAACTACAATGAGCAGTTCTTC.

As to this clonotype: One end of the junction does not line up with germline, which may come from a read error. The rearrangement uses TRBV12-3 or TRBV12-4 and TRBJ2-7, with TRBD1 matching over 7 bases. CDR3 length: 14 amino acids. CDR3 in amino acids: CASNAGTASNEQYF. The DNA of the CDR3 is TGTGCCAGCAACGCCGGGACAGCCTCCAACGAGCAGTACTTC.

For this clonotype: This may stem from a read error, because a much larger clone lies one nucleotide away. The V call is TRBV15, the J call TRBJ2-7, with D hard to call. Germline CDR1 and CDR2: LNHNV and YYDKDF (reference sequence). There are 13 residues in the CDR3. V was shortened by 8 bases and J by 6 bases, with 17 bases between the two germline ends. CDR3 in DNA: TGTGCCACCTCCACCAATTCAGCTCGCGAGCAGTACGTC. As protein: CATSTNSAREQYV.

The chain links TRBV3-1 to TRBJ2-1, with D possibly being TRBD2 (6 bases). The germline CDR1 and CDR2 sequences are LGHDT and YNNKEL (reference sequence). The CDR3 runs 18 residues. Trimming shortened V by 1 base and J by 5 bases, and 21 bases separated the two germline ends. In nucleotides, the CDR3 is TGTGCCAGCAGCCAAGTACGGTGGGCGGGAACCTTACACAATGAGCAGTTCTTC. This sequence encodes CASSQVRWAGTLHNEQFF.

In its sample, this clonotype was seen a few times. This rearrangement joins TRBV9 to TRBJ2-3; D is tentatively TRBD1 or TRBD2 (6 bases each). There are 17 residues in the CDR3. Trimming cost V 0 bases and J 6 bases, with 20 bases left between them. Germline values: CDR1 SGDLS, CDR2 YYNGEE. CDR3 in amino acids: CASSVGPSGAGGDTQYF. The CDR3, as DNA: TGTGCCAGCAGCGTAGGGCCCTCGGGGGCGGGCGGGGATACGCAGTATTTT.

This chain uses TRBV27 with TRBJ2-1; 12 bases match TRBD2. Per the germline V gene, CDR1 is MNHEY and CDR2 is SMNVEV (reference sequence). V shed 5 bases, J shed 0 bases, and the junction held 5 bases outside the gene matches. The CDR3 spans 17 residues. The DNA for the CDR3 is TGTGCCAGCAGTACCCTAGCGGGAGGGCCCTCCTACAATGAGCAGTTCTTC. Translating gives CASSTLAGGPSYNEQFF.

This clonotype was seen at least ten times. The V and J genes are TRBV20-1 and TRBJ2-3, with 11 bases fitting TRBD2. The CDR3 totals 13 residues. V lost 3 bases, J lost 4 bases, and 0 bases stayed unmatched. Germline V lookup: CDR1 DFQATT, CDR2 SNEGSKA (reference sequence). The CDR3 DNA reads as TGCAGTGCTAGTAGCGGGAGGGCAGATACGCAGTATTTT. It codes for CSASSGRADTQYF.

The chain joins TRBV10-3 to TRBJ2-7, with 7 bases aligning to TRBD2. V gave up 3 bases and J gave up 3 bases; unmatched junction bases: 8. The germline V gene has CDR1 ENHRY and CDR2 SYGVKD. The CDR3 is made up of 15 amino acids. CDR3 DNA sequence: TGTGCCATCAGTGATGCGGGAGAGGGGAGCTACGAGCAGTACTTC. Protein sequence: CAISDAGEGSYEQYF.

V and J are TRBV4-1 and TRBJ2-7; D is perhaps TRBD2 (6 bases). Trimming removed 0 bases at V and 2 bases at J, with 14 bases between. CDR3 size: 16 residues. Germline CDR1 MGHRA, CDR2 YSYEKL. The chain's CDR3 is CASSQEPVGGPYEQYF. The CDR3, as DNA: TGCGCCAGCAGCCAAGAGCCAGTGGGAGGCCCCTACGAGCAGTACTTC.

CDR3: CSVVIYGRDRVQETQYF. CDR3 nucleotides: TGCAGCGTGGTAATTTATGGCCGGGACAGGGTCCAAGAGACCCAGTACTTC. The chain carries TRBV29-1 and TRBJ2-5; TRBD1 agrees at 9 bases. CDR3 length: 17 residues. Germline V gene sequence: CDR1 SQVTM, CDR2 ANQGSEA. Losses at the gene ends were 6 bases for V and 1 base for J; bases not matched to a gene: 15. The entire variable domain, with the rest obtained from reference TRBV29-1 and TRBJ2-5, is as follows: SAVISQKPSRDICQRGTSLTIQCQVDSQVTMMFWYRQQPGQSLTLIATANQGSEATYESGFVIDKFPISRPNLTFSTLTVSNMSPEDSSIYLCSVVIYGRDRVQETQYFGPGTRLLVL.

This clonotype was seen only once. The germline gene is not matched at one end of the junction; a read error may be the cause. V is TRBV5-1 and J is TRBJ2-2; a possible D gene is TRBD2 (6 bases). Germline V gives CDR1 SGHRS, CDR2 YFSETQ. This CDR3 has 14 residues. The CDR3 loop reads CACSPGLSTGELFF. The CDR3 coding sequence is TGCGCCTGCAGCCCGGGACTTTCCACCGGGGAGCTGTTTTTT. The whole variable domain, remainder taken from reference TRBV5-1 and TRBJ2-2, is KAGVTQTPRYLIKTRGQQVTLSCSPISGHRSVSWYQQTPGQGLQFLFEYFSETQRNKGNFPGRFSGRQFSNSRSEMNVSTLELGDSALYLCACSPGLSTGELFFGEGSRLTVL.

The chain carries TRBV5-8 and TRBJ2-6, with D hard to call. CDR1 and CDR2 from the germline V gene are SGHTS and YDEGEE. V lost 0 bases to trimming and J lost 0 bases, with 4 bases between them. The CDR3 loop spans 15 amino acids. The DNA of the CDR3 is TGTGCCAGCAGCTTGGGTAACTCTGGGGCCAACGTCCTGACTTTC. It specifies CASSLGNSGANVLTF.

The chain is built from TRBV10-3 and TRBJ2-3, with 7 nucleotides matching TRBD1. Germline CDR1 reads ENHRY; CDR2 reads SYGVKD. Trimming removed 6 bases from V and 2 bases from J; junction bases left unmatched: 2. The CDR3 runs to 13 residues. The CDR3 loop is CAIRTGITDTQYF. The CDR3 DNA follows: TGTGCCATCAGGACAGGGATCACAGATACGCAGTATTTT.